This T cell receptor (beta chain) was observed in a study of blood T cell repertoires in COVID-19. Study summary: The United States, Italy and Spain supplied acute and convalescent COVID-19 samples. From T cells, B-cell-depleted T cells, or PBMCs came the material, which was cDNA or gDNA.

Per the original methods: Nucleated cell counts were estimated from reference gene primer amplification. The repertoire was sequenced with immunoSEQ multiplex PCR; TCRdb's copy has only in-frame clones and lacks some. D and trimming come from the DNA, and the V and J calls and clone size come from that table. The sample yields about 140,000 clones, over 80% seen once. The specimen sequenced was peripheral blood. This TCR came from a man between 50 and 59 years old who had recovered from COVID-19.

The CDR3 DNA sequence: TGTGCCAGCTCACCAGAGGGCTCTGGAAACACCATATATTTT. Its translation is CASSPEGSGNTIYF. This chain connects TRBV18 to TRBJ1-3; D not resolved. V shed 2 bases and J shed 0 bases, with 5 bases lying between them. CDR1 and CDR2 from the germline V gene are KGHSH and LQKENI. This CDR3 has 14 amino acids.